Presented here are 26 T cell receptor beta chains from one specimen sequenced in a study of neurological immune-mediated disorders. From the 5' RACE reads, TCRdb called clonotypes with MiXCR, one entry per CDR3 protein. The sample includes approximately 82,000 distinct CDR3 sequences, 2.6% seen only once; the top ten take 0.95% to 1.3%. Specimen: PBMCs. The receptors shown here come from a young woman with multiple sclerosis.

This clonotype has at least ten counts. The chain links TRBV5-1 to TRBJ2-7, with TRBD2 identical over 7 bases. After removal of 3 bases from V and 1 base from J, the junction contained 10 bases not matched to a gene. From germline, CDR1 is SGHRS and CDR2 YFSETQ. The CDR3 spans 16 residues. The CDR3 region is CASSYGSGYGSYEQYF. As DNA, the CDR3 is TGCGCCAGCAGCTACGGTAGCGGGTATGGATCCTACGAGCAGTACTTC.

This clonotype was seen many times. J is TRBJ1-1 and V is TRBV5-1, with no clear D. The germline V gene has CDR1 SGHRS and CDR2 YFSETQ. Trimming took 2 bases from V and 0 from J, leaving 11 bases between them. The length of the CDR3 is 15 residues. CDR3 DNA: TGCGCCAGCAGCTTAGGGAGGAACATGAACACTGAAGCTTTCTTT. It yields the protein CASSLGRNMNTEAFF.

This clonotype was recorded many times. V and J are TRBV3-1 and TRBJ2-1, with D perhaps assigned TRBD1 or TRBD2 (5 bases each). Germline V lookup: CDR1 LGHDT, CDR2 YNNKEL (reference sequence). V lost 3 bases and J lost 9, with 18 bases in between. The CDR3 length is 15 residues. The CDR3 bases are TGTGCCAGCAGCCAGCCCGGGACCGGCGAGGGTGAGCAGTTCTTC. It codes for CASSQPGTGEGEQFF.

The table lists this clonotype with many counts. At one end the junction does not follow the germline gene, possibly because of a read error. The chain has TRBV18 and TRBJ2-7, with 8 bases lining up with TRBD2. The CDR3 consists of 15 residues. CDR1 KGHSH and CDR2 LQKENI come from the germline V gene. CDR3 nucleotides: TGTGCCAGCTCACCTCCGGGACTAGGATCCTCCGAGCAGTACTTC. Protein sequence: CASSPPGLGSSEQYF. Complete variable domain (other parts from reference TRBV18 and TRBJ2-7): NAGVMQNPRHLVRRRGQEARLRCSPMKGHSHVYWYRQLPEEGLKFMVYLQKENIIDESGMPKERFSAEFPKEGPSILRIQQVVRGDSAAYFCASSPPGLGSSEQYFGPGTRLTVT.

At least ten counts were recorded for this clonotype. The gene calls are TRBV20-1 and TRBJ2-1, with 10 nucleotides matching TRBD2. Germline values: CDR1 DFQATT, CDR2 SNEGSKA (reference sequence). This CDR3 comprises 15 residues. J was trimmed by 8 bases and V by 0 bases; bases with no gene match: 7. The CDR3 protein is CSARDRTSGMDEQFF. Here the CDR3 DNA reads TGCAGTGCTAGAGACAGAACTAGCGGGATGGATGAGCAGTTCTTC.

In this sample, this clonotype is medium-sized (0.01 to 0.1%). This chain joins TRBV4-3 and TRBJ1-3; 7 positions agree with TRBD1. Germline V CDR1 and CDR2: LGHNA, YSLEER. V lost 0 bases, J lost 4 bases, and 9 bases stayed unmatched. This CDR3 has 17 residues. DNA for the CDR3: TGCGCCAGCAGCCAAGATGGGGGCAGGGGGTACGGAAACACCATATATTTT. Amino acid sequence: CASSQDGGRGYGNTIYF.

The sample holds a few counts of this clonotype. This may arise from a read error, as a much more abundant clone is one base away. CDR3 in DNA: TGTGCCAACAGTGGGGAGTTCGGTTACGAGCAGTACTTC. Its translation is CANSGEFGYEQYF. The rearrangement links TRBV15 to TRBJ2-7, with TRBD2 as a possible D gene (5 bases). This CDR3 has 13 amino acids. V dropped 10 bases and J dropped 4 bases, with 17 bases sitting between them. Per the germline V gene, CDR1 is LNHNV and CDR2 is YYDKDF (reference sequence).

Comment on this clonotype: The junction does not match germline at one end; this may be a read error. The chain uses TRBV4-2 and TRBJ2-1; 7 positions agree with TRBD2. CDR3 length equals 15 residues. Looked up from germline, CDR1 is LGHNA and CDR2 is YNFKEQ. CDR3 amino acids: CASSPSSGPYNAQFF. CDR3 bases: TGTGCCAGCAGCCCTTCTAGCGGCCCTTATAATGCGCAGTTCTTC.

This clonotype was seen at least ten times. This chain joins TRBV27 and TRBJ1-2, with D possibly being TRBD1 (5 bases). The CDR3 is 15 residues long. Germline CDR1 is MNHEY and CDR2 is SMNVEV (reference sequence). With 10 bases removed from V and 6 bases from J, the gap between germline ends came to 24 bases. The CDR3 DNA is TGTGCCACCACGTCCTGGCAGGGCGGGCAGAATGGCTACACCTTC. It codes for CATTSWQGGQNGYTF.

This clonotype was counted many times. The rearrangement links TRBV2 to TRBJ2-7, with 11 bases identical to TRBD2. CDR1 is SNHLY and CDR2 is FYNNEI in the germline V gene. V gave up 5 bases and J gave up 6 bases; unmatched junction bases: 9. CDR3 size: 15 residues. The CDR3 reads CASSILAGVSVEQYF. The CDR3 region has the DNA TGTGCCAGCAGTATACTAGCGGGAGTATCGGTCGAGCAGTACTTC. The entire variable domain, with the rest obtained from reference TRBV2 and TRBJ2-7, is as follows: EPEVTQTPSHQVTQMGQEVILRCVPISNHLYFYWYRQILGQKVEFLVSFYNNEISEKSEIFDDQFSVERPDGSNFTLKIRSTKLEDSAMYFCASSILAGVSVEQYFGPGTRLTVT.

This clonotype was observed many times. The chain is built from TRBV4-2 and TRBJ2-7; 7 bases align to TRBD1. V was clipped by 0 bases and J by 2 bases; unmatched bases: 10. Germline V lookup: CDR1 LGHNA, CDR2 YNFKEQ. The CDR3 has 17 amino acids. CDR3 in amino acids: CASSQEREGASTYEQYF. The CDR3 nucleotides are TGTGCCAGCAGCCAAGAACGAGAGGGGGCTTCAACCTACGAGCAGTACTTC.

This clonotype was seen ten or more times. The rearrangement links TRBV4-3 to TRBJ2-6, with D possibly TRBD1 on 5 matching bases. Germline V gene lookup returns CDR1 LGHNA and CDR2 YSLEER. V was trimmed by 0 bases and J by 0 bases, leaving 15 bases between them. This CDR3 spans 19 amino acids. CDR3 sequence reads: CASSQERQGTFSGANVLTF. The CDR3 bases are TGCGCCAGCAGCCAAGAACGTCAGGGAACTTTCTCTGGGGCCAACGTCCTGACTTTC.

The table lists this clonotype with many counts. V gene TRBV20-1 combines with J gene TRBJ2-7; no clear D gene. V shed 4 bases and J shed 6 bases, with 13 bases lying between them. Germline CDR1 and CDR2: DFQATT and SNEGSKA (reference sequence). This CDR3 comprises 12 residues. This CDR3 reads CSAKRPPLEQYF. CDR3 DNA: TGCAGTGCTAAGCGTCCCCCTCTCGAGCAGTACTTC.

This clonotype was counted ten times or more. V gene TRBV7-9 combines with J gene TRBJ2-2; the match to TRBD2 covers 9 bases. The CDR3 extends over 20 amino acids. Germline assignment: CDR1 SEHNR and CDR2 FQNEAQ (reference sequence). The J segment lost 0 bases and the V segment lost 3 bases, leaving 14 bases of the junction unmatched. CDR3 in DNA: TGTGCCAGCAGCTTCCGTCTGGGACTAGCAGGAAATCCGAACACCGGGGAGCTGTTTTTT. This encodes CASSFRLGLAGNPNTGELFF.

This clonotype was seen ten or more times. The chain carries TRBV5-1 and TRBJ1-1; 9 nucleotides match TRBD1. The CDR3 has 18 residues. V shed 4 bases, J shed 4 bases, and the junction held 17 bases outside the gene matches. CDR1 is SGHRS and CDR2 is YFSETQ in the germline V gene. CDR3 in amino acids: CASSTPLGGTGRRTEAFF. Written as DNA, the CDR3 is TGCGCCAGCAGCACCCCCCTCGGCGGGACAGGGCGACGCACTGAAGCTTTCTTT.

This clonotype was detected many times. J is TRBJ2-1 and V is TRBV20-1; D may be TRBD2 (5 bases). Germline V gene lookup returns CDR1 DFQATT and CDR2 SNEGSKA (reference sequence). This CDR3 contains 14 residues. The germline V and J ends were trimmed by 1 base and 9 bases, with 16 bases remaining between them. The CDR3: CSARVRLARGEQFF. CDR3 bases: TGCAGTGCTAGAGTGAGGCTAGCCAGAGGTGAGCAGTTCTTC.

This clonotype was detected many times. This chain connects TRBV20-1 to TRBJ2-5; 7 bases map to TRBD2. From germline, CDR1 is DFQATT and CDR2 SNEGSKA (reference sequence). The length of the CDR3 is 14 residues. V shed 0 bases, J shed 2 bases, and the junction held 3 bases outside the gene matches. CDR3 loop: CSARDGGRQETQYF. The CDR3 DNA follows: TGCAGTGCTAGAGACGGGGGGAGGCAAGAGACCCAGTACTTC.

This clonotype appeared many times. The V call is TRBV29-1, the J call TRBJ2-7; 9 nucleotides line up with TRBD2. CDR3 length: 16 residues. Per germline, CDR1 SQVTM and CDR2 ANQGSEA. Trimming cost V 4 bases and J 3 bases; bases outside gene matches: 13. The CDR3 nucleotides read TGCAGCGTTGTGGGTCGGGCTAGCGGGACTCTCTACGAGCAGTACTTC. Its translation is CSVVGRASGTLYEQYF.

Many counts were recorded for this clonotype. The genes are TRBV9 and TRBJ2-1, with 13 bases fitting TRBD2. CDR3 length: 16 residues. The V segment lost 7 bases and the J segment 2 bases; nucleotides outside the gene matches: 6. The germline gives CDR1 SGDLS, CDR2 YYNGEE. The CDR3 loop is CASGELAGGPYNEQFF. In nucleotides, the CDR3 is TGTGCCAGCGGTGAACTAGCGGGAGGGCCCTACAATGAGCAGTTCTTC.

This clonotype was seen repeatedly, ten times or more. The chain recombines TRBV9 with TRBJ1-6; D is uncertain. This CDR3 is built from 15 residues. Germline CDR1 SGDLS, CDR2 YYNGEE. V lost 0 bases, J lost 9 bases, and 13 bases lay in between. The CDR3, as DNA: TGTGCCAGCAGCGTAGAAACCCCCCGTGGTTCACCCCTCCACTTT. It encodes CASSVETPRGSPLHF.

This clonotype was counted many times. The chain joins TRBV7-2 to TRBJ2-1; D is possibly TRBD2 (5 bases). The CDR3 covers 15 residues. The germline V and J ends were trimmed by 4 bases and 1 base, with 11 bases remaining between them. Germline CDR1 and CDR2: SGHTA and FQGNSA. CDR3 nucleotides: TGTGCCAGCAGCTCCCAACCGGGGTCCTACAATGAGCAGTTCTTC. It yields the protein CASSSQPGSYNEQFF.

This clonotype occurred many times. The rearrangement links TRBV9 to TRBJ2-5; TRBD1 or TRBD2 may be the D gene (8 bases each). Germline V CDR1 and CDR2: SGDLS, YYNGEE. Between the trimmed V and J ends, which lost 4 bases and 5 bases, there was a span of 21 bases. The CDR3 is 16 amino acids. The CDR3 nucleotides read TGTGCCAGCAGCCCGGGGGGGACAGGCAAAGGGGAGACCCAGTACTTC. Its translation is CASSPGGTGKGETQYF. The whole variable domain, remainder taken from reference TRBV9 and TRBJ2-5, is DSGVTQTPKHLITATGQRVTLRCSPRSGDLSVYWYQQSLDQGLQFLIQYYNGEERAKGNILERFSAQQFPDLHSELNLSSLELGDSALYFCASSPGGTGKGETQYFGPGTRLLVL.

Ten or more counts support this clonotype. The V and J genes are TRBV12-3 or TRBV12-4 and TRBJ2-1; 12 bases match TRBD2. Trimming cost V 6 bases and J 4 bases; bases outside gene matches: 4. The CDR3 totals 15 residues. CDR3 sequence: CASRTSGSSYNEQFF. The CDR3 nucleotides read TGTGCCAGCAGGACTAGCGGGAGTAGTTACAATGAGCAGTTCTTC.

This clonotype was seen at least ten times. The chain couples TRBV10-3 to TRBJ1-4; D gene unclear. Germline V gene data show CDR1 as ENHRY and CDR2 as SYGVKD. V dropped 8 bases and J dropped 7 bases, with 8 bases sitting between them. The CDR3 runs to 11 residues. DNA for the CDR3: TGTGCCATCGGGCAGGCTGAAAAACTGTTTTTT. Translating it yields CAIGQAEKLFF.

This clonotype was detected ten times or more. This chain connects TRBV20-1 to TRBJ2-1, with TRBD2 matching 7 bases. The V segment lost 0 bases and the J segment 5 bases; nucleotides outside the gene matches: 10. Germline values: CDR1 DFQATT, CDR2 SNEGSKA (reference sequence). The CDR3 spans 16 residues. CDR3 sequence: CSARDESGVINNEQFF. In nucleotides, the CDR3 is TGCAGTGCTAGAGATGAAAGCGGGGTAATCAACAATGAGCAGTTCTTC.

In its sample, this clonotype was seen many times. This chain uses TRBV7-9 with TRBJ2-5; D unclear. Trimming removed 3 bases at V and 3 bases at J, with 5 bases between. This CDR3 contains 12 residues. Germline lookup yields CDR1 SEHNR and CDR2 FQNEAQ (reference sequence). The CDR3 region is CASSFGKETQYF. CDR3 DNA sequence: TGTGCCAGCAGCTTTGGGAAAGAGACCCAGTACTTC.